A single TCR beta chain is shown here with its context. Its matching antigen is unknown. This specimen belongs to a study of shared clonotypes between healthy human individuals. 200 to 250 ng DNA, about 28,000 T cell genomes, went into each sorted-subset replicate PCR. Assay used: immunoSEQ multiplex PCR; TCRdb lists only in-frame clones, some missing. The table lists over a million clones, roughly 80% of them singletons. V was cut by 0 bases and J by 6 bases, with 6 bases left in between. Germline lookup yields CDR1 SGHNT and CDR2 YENEEA. The CDR3 has 12 amino acids. Study-wide points: Deeper or shallower sequencing was expected to change how clonotypes are shared among donors. Depth was large, yet rarefaction showed that sorted-subset sequencing was incomplete. Donors were few, which limited the genetic and exposure-history diversity represented.

The material sequenced was memory CD4+ T cells sorted from blood. Subset defined: CD45RA-negative fraction. The chain employs TRBV11-3 and TRBJ2-7, with unresolved D. The source is a young man in good health. The CDR3 DNA is TGTGCCAGCAGCTTAGATCGGAGCGAGCAGTACTTC. Encoded protein: CASSLDRSEQYF.